This T cell receptor beta chain was obtained from a study of blood T cell repertoires in COVID-19. Across the study: From the United States, Italy and Spain came samples of acute and convalescent COVID-19. The cDNA or gDNA used as material had been derived from T cells, B-cell-depleted T cells, or PBMCs.

Repertoires were generated with immunoSEQ multiplex PCR, while TCRdb's copy carries only in-frame clones and drops some. This sample has 250,000 to 350,000 clones, with more than 85% found just once. The cohort comprised adults aged roughly 18 to 90 years residing in about two dozen US areas. Participant-reported clinical history was the basis for cohort assignment. This CDR3 contains 16 residues. V was pared by 3 bases and J by 0 bases, with 13 bases between. The germline V gene has CDR1 SGHTA and CDR2 FQGNSA. The clonotype originates from a woman aged 25 to 45 who had recovered from COVID-19. The rearrangement links TRBV7-2 to TRBJ2-3, with TRBD2 as a possible D gene (6 bases). Sequencing used PBMCs or T cells enriched from blood (not recorded which). CDR3 sequence (DNA): TGTGCCAGCAGCTTTTGGGGCGGGGCAAGCACAGATACGCAGTATTTT. Amino acids: CASSFWGGASTDTQYF. Combining the CDR3 with reference TRBV7-2 and TRBJ2-3 gives the whole variable domain GAGVSQSPSNKVTEKGKDVELRCDPISGHTALYWYRQSLGQGLEFLIYFQGNSAPDKSGLPSDRFSAERTGGSVSTLTIQRTQQEDSAVYLCASSFWGGASTDTQYFGPGTRLTVL.